The rows below give T cell receptor beta chains drawn from one sample of a study of cytomegalovirus exposure and HLA in healthy donors. Measured with immunoSEQ multiplex PCR; TCRdb has only the in-frame clones, and not every one. The sample holds 150,000 to 200,000 clones, 65% to 75% seen once. The sample taken for sequencing was PBMCs. These TCRs come from a human donor in good health. Each CDR3 is given with its conserved first and last residue. The D gene is left open where the match is weak. The size entry is marked missing in some rows and otherwise reads once, few, many or a size class.

TRBV7-6,.,TRBJ2-5,.,CASSLGQTLAETQYF,TGTGCCAGCAGCTTAGGACAGACCCTGGCCGAGACCCAGTACTTC
TRBV27,TRBD2,TRBJ2-5,.,CASRRTGRETQYF,TGTGCCAGCAGACGGACCGGGAGGGAGACCCAGTACTTC
TRBV9,.,TRBJ2-2,few,CASREAATNTGELFF,TGTGCCAGCAGAGAGGCCGCCACGAACACCGGGGAGCTGTTTTTT
TRBV28,TRBD1,TRBJ2-2,.,CASRWTGITGELFF,TGTGCCAGCAGATGGACAGGGATCACCGGGGAGCTGTTTTTT
TRBV19,TRBD2,TRBJ2-2,.,CATSGGVSNTGELFF,TGTGCCACTAGCGGGGGGGTCTCGAACACCGGGGAGCTGTTTTTT
TRBV6-7,TRBD2,TRBJ2-5,.,CASSYGSLAGGQETQYF,TGTGCCAGCAGTTATGGGAGTCTAGCGGGGGGGCAAGAGACCCAGTACTTC
TRBV2,TRBD1,TRBJ1-4,.,CASSADRPYDEKLFF,TGTGCCAGCAGCGCGGACAGGCCATACGATGAAAAACTGTTTTTT
TRBV4-3,TRBD1,TRBJ2-2,.,CASSQLTGIGTGELFF,TGCGCCAGCAGCCAATTGACAGGGATTGGCACCGGGGAGCTGTTTTTT
TRBV7-6,.,TRBJ2-2,.,CASSEGTGNTGELFF,TGTGCCAGCAGCGAAGGTACGGGAAACACCGGGGAGCTGTTTTTT
TRBV6-1,TRBD1,TRBJ2-5,.,CASSDHRQGQETQYF,TGTGCCAGCAGTGACCATCGACAGGGCCAAGAGACCCAGTACTTC
TRBV2,.,TRBJ2-1,.,CANTGQGTYNEQFF,TGTGCCAACACCGGGCAGGGAACCTACAATGAGCAGTTCTTC
TRBV6-5,.,TRBJ1-1,.,CASSLQGHTEAFF,TGTGCCAGCAGCCTACAGGGCCACACTGAAGCTTTCTTT
TRBV2,TRBD2,TRBJ2-3,.,CASSSGLAGTDTQYF,TGTGCCAGCAGCTCCGGACTAGCAGGCACAGATACGCAGTATTTT
TRBV6-5,TRBD1,TRBJ1-1,.,CASRVPGQGGAFF,TGTGCCAGCAGAGTCCCGGGACAGGGTGGGGCTTTCTTT
TRBV7-7,.,TRBJ1-1,few,CASSLQGGTEAFF,TGTGCTAGCAGCCTACAGGGCGGCACTGAAGCTTTCTTT
TRBV19,.,TRBJ1-2,.,CASALSPGSDYGYTF,TGTGCCAGCGCCTTAAGCCCAGGGTCGGACTATGGCTACACCTTC
TRBV14,TRBD1,TRBJ2-7,once,CASSQVTGTGGYEQYF,TGTGCCAGCAGCCAAGTGACCGGGACAGGGGGCTACGAGCAGTACTTC
TRBV5-1,.,TRBJ1-1,.,CASSIIGSGEGTEAFF,TGCGCCAGCAGCATTATTGGTTCGGGGGAAGGTACTGAAGCTTTCTTT
TRBV7-9,TRBD1,TRBJ1-5,.,CASSTGRGNQHF,TGTGCCAGCAGCACTGGCAGGGGGAACCAGCATTTT
TRBV7-8,TRBD1,TRBJ2-7,few,CASSSRDSPGEQYF,TGTGCCAGCAGCTCCCGGGACAGCCCGGGCGAGCAGTACTTC
TRBV9,.,TRBJ2-6,once,CASTSTAFSGANVLTF,TGTGCCAGCACTTCTACAGCCTTCTCTGGGGCCAACGTCCTGACTTTC
TRBV21-1,.,TRBJ1-1,.,CASSKGGGTEAFF,TGTGCCAGCAGCAAAGGAGGAGGAACTGAAGCTTTCTTT
TRBV4-1,.,TRBJ2-7,.,CASSQAAGDYEQYF,TGCGCCAGCAGCCAGGCCGCAGGGGATTACGAGCAGTACTTC
TRBV6-5,.,TRBJ2-7,.,CASSYRESEYF,TGTGCCAGCAGTTACCGGGAGTCTGAGTACTTC
TRBV2,TRBD1,TRBJ2-2,.,CASMGQGAGELFF,TGTGCCAGCATGGGACAGGGTGCCGGGGAGCTGTTTTTT
TRBV15,.,TRBJ2-7,.,CATSPKRVGYEQYF,TGTGCCACCAGCCCTAAACGGGTTGGCTACGAGCAGTACTTC
TRBV4-1,TRBD1,TRBJ1-2,once,CASSSHQGARGYGYTF,TGCGCCAGCAGCTCCCATCAGGGGGCGCGGGGCTATGGCTACACCTTC
TRBV5-1,TRBD1,TRBJ2-7,once,CASSMRDSSYEQYF,TGCGCCAGCAGCATGAGGGACAGCTCCTACGAGCAGTACTTC
TRBV2,.,TRBJ2-3,.,CASSVHQGTDTQYF,TGTGCCAGCAGTGTCCATCAGGGCACAGATACGCAGTATTTT
TRBV5-1,.,TRBJ1-1,few,CASSTPGGNTEAFF,TGCGCCAGCAGCACCCCGGGGGGGAACACTGAAGCTTTCTTT
TRBV5-4,.,TRBJ2-7,.,CASSLDSNDYEQYF,TGTGCCAGCAGCTTGGATAGCAACGACTACGAGCAGTACTTC
TRBV5-8,TRBD1,TRBJ1-2,once,CASSPRTGPIDGYTF,TGTGCCAGCAGCCCCCGGACAGGGCCAATCGATGGCTACACCTTC
TRBV6-5,.,TRBJ1-4,few,CASSYSWDTVSKLFF,TGTGCCAGCAGTTACTCGTGGGACACCGTATCAAAACTGTTTTTT
TRBV19,TRBD1,TRBJ2-5,.,CASSTWTGETQYF,TGTGCCAGTAGTACCTGGACAGGAGAGACCCAGTACTTC
TRBV5-5,TRBD1,TRBJ1-5,few,CASSLGQGPGGNQPQHF,TGTGCCAGCAGCTTGGGACAGGGGCCTGGGGGCAATCAGCCCCAGCATTTT
TRBV11-2,.,TRBJ2-1,.,CASTSRRGGYNEQFF,TGTGCCAGCACCAGCCGAAGGGGGGGATACAATGAGCAGTTCTTC
TRBV15,.,TRBJ1-4,.,CATSRAQTGGEKLFF,TGTGCCACCAGCAGAGCCCAGACCGGGGGGGAAAAACTGTTTTTT
TRBV11-2,.,TRBJ1-6,few,CASSSRTLSSYNSPLHF,TGTGCCAGCAGCTCGCGGACACTAAGCTCCTATAATTCACCCCTCCACTTT
TRBV5-4,TRBD2,TRBJ2-5,.,CASTRRASGGQETQYF,TGTGCCAGCACCCGCCGGGCTAGCGGGGGACAAGAGACCCAGTACTTC
TRBV7-8,TRBD1,TRBJ1-4,.,CASSLGQGASTNEKLFF,TGTGCCAGCAGCTTAGGACAGGGGGCGTCAACTAATGAAAAACTGTTTTTT
TRBV5-4,.,TRBJ1-1,.,CASSRSGGTTEAFF,TGTGCCAGCAGCCGCTCCGGGGGGACCACTGAAGCTTTCTTT
TRBV6-4,TRBD1,TRBJ2-7,.,CASSLDRGASYEQYF,TGTGCCAGCAGTTTGGACAGGGGCGCTTCCTACGAGCAGTACTTC
TRBV14,.,TRBJ1-5,.,CASSQSSNQPQHF,TGTGCCAGCAGCCAATCGAGCAATCAGCCCCAGCATTTT
TRBV29-1,.,TRBJ1-1,.,CSVSVGQNTEAFF,TGCAGCGTGTCGGTTGGTCAAAACACTGAAGCTTTCTTT
TRBV10-3,TRBD1,TRBJ1-1,few,CAISDGQGLVGNTEAFF,TGTGCCATCAGTGATGGACAGGGCTTGGTGGGGAACACTGAAGCTTTCTTT
TRBV19,TRBD1,TRBJ1-6,few,CASSPWDRANSPLHF,TGTGCCAGTAGTCCATGGGACAGGGCGAATTCACCCCTCCACTTT
TRBV10-1,.,TRBJ1-1,.,CASSESGENTEAFF,TGCGCCAGCAGTGAGTCAGGGGAGAACACTGAAGCTTTCTTT
TRBV27,.,TRBJ2-5,.,CASSLSAGRQETQYF,TGTGCCAGCAGTTTATCGGCCGGGAGACAAGAGACCCAGTACTTC
TRBV5-1,.,TRBJ2-1,.,CASSGRKNGYNEQFF,TGCGCCAGCAGCGGCAGGAAAAACGGCTACAATGAGCAGTTCTTC
TRBV7-3,.,TRBJ1-1,.,CASSEQGLNTEAFF,TGTGCCAGTTCAGAACAGGGATTAAACACTGAAGCTTTCTTT